A single sample is the source of the 26 T cell receptor beta chains below, sequenced in a study of shared clonotypes between healthy human individuals. Selected positively for CCR7 and CD45RO-negative, naive CD8 cells excluded terminally differentiated effector memory CD45RA+ cells. The data were produced by immunoSEQ multiplex PCR, yet TCRdb's version contains in-frame clones alone and is incomplete. In the table there are about 700,000 clones, about 90% of which are singletons. The sample taken for sequencing was naive CD8+ T cells sorted from blood. The receptors here all came from a man in his thirties or forties in good health.

The chain links TRBV5-6 to TRBJ2-1; D gene ambiguous. Germline CDR1 reads SGHDT; CDR2 reads YYEEEE. Trimming removed 2 bases at V and 5 bases at J, with 8 bases between. There are 13 residues in the CDR3. This CDR3 is CASSFAGNNEQFF. CDR3 coding DNA: TGTGCCAGCAGCTTTGCAGGAAACAATGAGCAGTTCTTC.

The CDR3 DNA follows: TGCAGCGTTGCTCCGCATGGCTACACCTTC. Encoded protein: CSVAPHGYTF. The chain carries TRBV29-1 and TRBJ1-2; D is uncertain. In germline, CDR1 is SQVTM, CDR2 ANQGSEA. The V end was cut by 4 bases, the J end by 6 bases, with 6 bases between. The CDR3 covers 10 residues.

V gene TRBV5-5 combines with J gene TRBJ1-1; D gene ambiguous. V was cut by 0 bases and J by 1 base, with 10 bases left in between. CDR1 and CDR2 from the germline V gene are SGHKS and YYEKEE (reference sequence). The CDR3 spans 15 residues. Written as DNA, the CDR3 is TGTGCCAGCAGCTTGGCGGTAGGGTCGAACACTGAAGCTTTCTTT. Amino acid sequence: CASSLAVGSNTEAFF.

This sequence joins TRBV11-2 and TRBJ1-1; 7 nucleotides line up with TRBD1. The CDR3 loop spans 15 amino acids. The V gene's germline CDR1 is SGHAT and CDR2 FQNNGV. Trimming removed 3 bases from V and 3 bases from J; junction bases left unmatched: 7. The CDR3 region is CASSFFPDRDTEAFF. CDR3 DNA sequence: TGTGCCAGCAGCTTCTTCCCCGACAGGGACACTGAAGCTTTCTTT.

This chain links TRBV2 with TRBJ2-3; D is uncertain. V lost 4 bases and J 0 bases, leaving 8 bases between the germline ends. Germline CDR1 and CDR2: SNHLY and FYNNEI. The CDR3 totals 14 residues. CDR3 in amino acids: CASSGTVSTDTQYF. CDR3 DNA sequence: TGTGCCAGCAGTGGGACGGTGAGCACAGATACGCAGTATTTT.

This chain uses TRBV7-9 with TRBJ1-4; D might be TRBD1 (6 bases). The germline CDR1 and CDR2 sequences are SEHNR and FQNEAQ (reference sequence). V lost 1 base and J 0 bases, leaving 15 bases between the germline ends. The CDR3 runs to 18 residues. The CDR3 protein is CASSLVRGPNATNEKLFF. The CDR3 DNA sequence: TGTGCCAGCAGCTTAGTTCGGGGGCCGAATGCAACTAATGAAAAACTGTTTTTT.

The chain carries TRBV6-6 and TRBJ1-4, with TRBD1 identical over 9 bases. The trim removed 5 bases at V and 7 bases at J, leaving 5 bases unmatched. The CDR3 spans 14 residues. Germline V gene sequence: CDR1 MNHNY, CDR2 SVGAGI (reference sequence). CDR3: CASSTLDRGEKLFF. CDR3 sequence (DNA): TGTGCCAGCAGTACTTTGGACAGGGGTGAAAAACTGTTTTTT.

The chain carries TRBV9 and TRBJ2-1; TRBD2 matches 10 bases. V dropped 3 bases and J dropped 7; count of bases not matched to a gene: 16. This CDR3 has 18 amino acids. CDR1 is SGDLS and CDR2 is YYNGEE in the germline V gene. The CDR3: CASSGSRTSGSLGNEQFF. CDR3 DNA sequence: TGTGCCAGCAGCGGATCTAGGACTAGCGGCTCCCTAGGTAATGAGCAGTTCTTC.

The CDR3 bases are TGTGCCAGCAGTTCCCTTCTAGCGGGAGGGAGGGAGACCCAGTACTTC. This gives the protein CASSSLLAGGRETQYF. This chain connects TRBV27 to TRBJ2-5; 12 bases map to TRBD2. This CDR3 has 16 amino acids. V gave up 4 bases and J gave up 5 bases; unmatched junction bases: 8. Germline-derived CDR1 and CDR2 are MNHEY and SMNVEV (reference sequence).

The rearrangement links TRBV10-2 to TRBJ1-2, with 7 bases fitting TRBD1. The V segment lost 2 bases and the J segment 7 bases; nucleotides outside the gene matches: 10. The CDR3 covers 15 residues. CDR1 and CDR2 (germline): WSHSY, SAAADI. The CDR3 nucleotides are TGCGCCAGCAGTGAGACTACAGGGGTGGGGGCTGGCTACACCTTC. Translated, it gives CASSETTGVGAGYTF.

V and J are TRBV28 and TRBJ1-5; possibly TRBD1 for D (6 bases). V was trimmed by 3 bases and J by 7 bases, leaving 13 bases between them. The V gene's germline CDR1 is MDHEN and CDR2 SYDVKM. The CDR3 loop spans 14 amino acids. The CDR3 spells CASSLGAGVQPQHF. The DNA for the CDR3 is TGTGCCAGCAGTTTGGGGGCAGGGGTACAGCCCCAGCATTTT.

This chain connects TRBV29-1 to TRBJ2-1; TRBD2 matches 8 bases. The CDR3 loop spans 13 amino acids. Germline lookup yields CDR1 SQVTM and CDR2 ANQGSEA. With V trimmed by 3 bases and J by 7 bases, 5 bases remained unmatched. This CDR3 reads CSVDLVAGNEQFF. The DNA of the CDR3 is TGCAGCGTTGACCTCGTAGCGGGAAATGAGCAGTTCTTC.

This clone is a singleton in its sample. The chain carries TRBV5-5 and TRBJ2-7; unclear D gene. Trimming stripped 4 bases from V and 1 base from J, with 12 bases between. The CDR3 has 14 residues. Germline lookup yields CDR1 SGHKS and CDR2 YYEKEE (reference sequence). The CDR3 region has the DNA TGTGCCAGCAGCCGCCTGCTACAGTCCTACGAGCAGTACTTC. Residues: CASSRLLQSYEQYF.

The chain has TRBV7-9 and TRBJ2-1; TRBD2 agrees at 9 bases. This CDR3 has 15 residues. The germline gives CDR1 SEHNR, CDR2 FQNEAQ (reference sequence). J was trimmed by 6 bases and V by 5 bases; bases with no gene match: 8. The CDR3 nucleotides are TGTGCCAGCAGCAAAAAGCGGGAGGTTAGCAATGAGCAGTTCTTC. Residues: CASSKKREVSNEQFF. Full variable domain (remainder filled in from reference TRBV7-9 and TRBJ2-1): DTGVSQNPRHKITKRGQNVTFRCDPISEHNRLYWYRQTLGQGPEFLTYFQNEAQLEKSRLLSDRFSAERPKGSFSTLEIQRTEQGDSAMYLCASSKKREVSNEQFFGPGTRLTVL.

CDR3 protein: CASSSWDRGPEAFF. The CDR3 DNA follows: TGTGCCAGCAGTTCTTGGGACAGGGGTCCTGAAGCTTTCTTT. The chain uses TRBV6-1 and TRBJ1-1, with 10 bases identical to TRBD1. CDR1 is MNHNS, CDR2 SASEGT, per germline. The CDR3 is made up of 14 amino acids. With 5 bases clipped from V and 6 bases from J, the junction kept 6 bases outside the gene matches.

The chain has TRBV2 and TRBJ2-1, with TRBD2 matching over 7 bases. The trim removed 6 bases at V and 5 bases at J, leaving 4 bases unmatched. The CDR3 runs 13 residues. Germline loops: CDR1 SNHLY, CDR2 FYNNEI. CDR3 loop: CASSGRPNNEQFF. In nucleotides, the CDR3 is TGTGCCAGCAGCGGGAGGCCCAACAATGAGCAGTTCTTC.

The J gene is TRBJ2-7, the V gene TRBV4-1; D possibly corresponds to TRBD2 (6 bases). From germline, CDR1 is MGHRA and CDR2 YSYEKL. The CDR3 extends over 15 amino acids. Trimming cost V 0 bases and J 7 bases, with 16 bases left between them. CDR3 region: CASSQDFTSRGEQYF. The CDR3, as DNA: TGCGCCAGCAGCCAAGATTTTACTAGCCGAGGTGAGCAGTACTTC.

The rearrangement uses TRBV13 and TRBJ1-1; D is unresolved. V shed 3 bases and J shed 1 base, with 6 bases lying between them. This CDR3 comprises 13 residues. In germline, CDR1 is PRHDT, CDR2 FYEKMQ (reference sequence). The CDR3 bases are TGTGCCAGCAGCTTTTACAGGAACACTGAAGCTTTCTTT. Its protein product is CASSFYRNTEAFF. Variable domain in full (rest from reference TRBV13 and TRBJ1-1): AAGVIQSPRHLIKEKRETATLKCYPIPRHDTVYWYQQGPGQDPQFLISFYEKMQSDKGSIPDRFSAQQFSDYHSELNMSSLELGDSALYFCASSFYRNTEAFFGQGTRLTVV.

The chain carries TRBV4-3 and TRBJ1-1, with no clear D. Per the germline V gene, CDR1 is LGHNA and CDR2 is YSLEER. V shed 1 base and J shed 5 bases, with 14 bases lying between them. This CDR3 has 15 amino acids. CDR3 amino acids: CASSQGTADWTEAFF. As DNA, the CDR3 is TGCGCCAGCAGCCAAGGAACAGCCGATTGGACTGAAGCTTTCTTT.

The CDR3, as DNA: TGCGCCAGCAGCCAAGCGGTCACAACCTCCTACGAGCAGTACTTC. It yields the protein CASSQAVTTSYEQYF. This chain connects TRBV4-3 to TRBJ2-7; D gene ambiguous. Germline V lookup: CDR1 LGHNA, CDR2 YSLEER. V shed 1 base and J shed 0 bases, with 10 bases lying between them. CDR3 length equals 15 residues.

This clone was picked up one time. V gene TRBV4-1 combines with J gene TRBJ1-2; D remains ambiguous. Germline V gene data show CDR1 as MGHRA and CDR2 as YSYEKL. V lost 1 base, J lost 4 bases, and 10 bases lay in between. This CDR3 region has 14 residues. The CDR3 nucleotides read TGCGCCAGCAGCCAAGTTACGGGGAGCTATGGCTACACCTTC. Translated, it gives CASSQVTGSYGYTF.

This chain joins TRBV6-6 and TRBJ2-1; maybe TRBD1 (5 bases). V was clipped by 0 bases and J by 4 bases, with 10 bases between them. The CDR3 length is 15 residues. Germline CDR1 MNHNY, CDR2 SVGAGI (reference sequence). The CDR3 reads CASSYSTETYNEQFF. Written as DNA, the CDR3 is TGTGCCAGCAGTTACTCGACAGAGACTTACAATGAGCAGTTCTTC.

This CDR3 is CASSSTTAMNTEAFF. The DNA of the CDR3 is TGTGCCAGCAGTTCCACGACAGCTATGAACACTGAAGCTTTCTTT. The genes are TRBV6-5 and TRBJ1-1; possible D gene TRBD1, 5 bases. The CDR3 is made up of 15 amino acids. Germline V gene lookup returns CDR1 MNHEY and CDR2 SVGAGI. V lost 4 bases and J 0 bases, leaving 12 bases between the germline ends.

The rearrangement joins TRBV29-1 to TRBJ2-5; D unresolved. With 8 bases removed from V and 3 bases from J, the gap between germline ends came to 22 bases. The length of the CDR3 is 15 residues. CDR1 and CDR2 from the germline V gene are SQVTM and ANQGSEA. The CDR3 here is CSFKGALFEEETQYF. The CDR3 DNA reads TGCAGCTTCAAAGGTGCCCTCTTCGAAGAAGAGACCCAGTACTTC.

A remark on this clone: The same CDR3 is also encoded by other DNA sequences in this sample. Written as DNA, the CDR3 is TGTGCCAGCAGCGAGGGGACAGGCACTGAAGCTTTCTTT. Amino acid sequence: CASSEGTGTEAFF. This rearrangement joins TRBV2 to TRBJ1-1; the match to TRBD1 covers 8 bases. Germline V gene lookup returns CDR1 SNHLY and CDR2 FYNNEI. This CDR3 contains 13 residues. V gave up 6 bases and J gave up 4 bases; unmatched junction bases: 4.

This sequence joins TRBV19 and TRBJ1-1; D is unresolved. Between the trimmed V and J ends, which lost 2 bases and 0 bases, there was a span of 13 bases. CDR3 length: 16 residues. The germline gives CDR1 LNHDA, CDR2 SQIVND (reference sequence). CDR3 bases: TGTGCCAGTAGTATACCCCAGAAACTAATGAACACTGAAGCTTTCTTT. Translated, it gives CASSIPQKLMNTEAFF.